Presented here are 4 T cell receptor beta chains from one specimen sequenced in a study of T cells in Graves' hyperthyroidism and ophthalmopathy. Regions amplified from RNA transcripts were the TCR beta CDR3 regions. The HTBI primer set was used in a first-round RT-PCR of the TCR CDR3. TCRdb redid the calling of the multiplex PCR reads with MiXCR, one entry per CDR3 protein. The sample yields about 290,000 distinct CDR3 sequences, about an eighth seen once. Input material: blood. These receptors all come from a woman aged 25-40 years with Graves' hyperthyroidism that later progressed to Graves' ophthalmopathy.

This clonotype was detected many times. The gene calls are TRBV6-1 and TRBJ1-2; D is possibly TRBD1 (6 bases). V was pared by 0 bases and J by 5 bases, with 16 bases between. The CDR3 loop spans 16 amino acids. In germline, CDR1 is MNHNS, CDR2 SASEGT. CDR3 protein: CASSEAATGMGYGYTF. The CDR3 DNA is TGTGCCAGCAGTGAAGCGGCGACAGGCATGGGGTATGGCTACACCTTC.

This clonotype was detected ten times or more. This rearrangement joins TRBV2 to TRBJ2-7, with D uncertain. Germline V gives CDR1 SNHLY, CDR2 FYNNEI. Trimming pared 0 bases from V and 4 bases from J, leaving 4 bases between. This CDR3 contains 12 residues. CDR3 in DNA: TGTGCCAGCAGTGAAGCGGGGTACGAGCAGTACTTC. Translation: CASSEAGYEQYF.

This clonotype has at least ten counts. The J gene is TRBJ1-2, the V gene TRBV3-1; TRBD1 is a possible D gene (5 bases). This CDR3 has 15 amino acids. The germline gives CDR1 LGHDT, CDR2 YNNKEL (reference sequence). V was clipped by 1 base and J by 2 bases, with 11 bases between them. CDR3 protein: CASSQGGYSNYGYTF. As DNA, the CDR3 is TGTGCCAGCAGCCAAGGGGGCTACAGCAACTATGGCTACACCTTC.

The sample holds many counts of this clonotype. The V gene is TRBV20-1, the J gene TRBJ2-1; TRBD1 or TRBD2 may be the D gene (5 bases each). V gave up 6 bases and J gave up 6 bases, with 18 bases separating them. This CDR3 is 14 amino acids long. Germline CDR1 is DFQATT and CDR2 is SNEGSKA (reference sequence). CDR3 DNA sequence: TGCAGTGCCGATAAAGCCGAGGGGCTCAATGAGCAGTTCTTC. This gives the protein CSADKAEGLNEQFF.